The rows below give T cell receptor beta chains drawn from one sample of a study of spatial heterogeneity in lung cancer. Each CDR3 protein gets one entry after TCRdb re-called the 5' RACE reads with MiXCR. The sample shows some 41,000 distinct CDR3 sequences, 20% to 25% of them seen only once. This specimen consisted of PBMCs, obtained at follow-up. All receptors come from a female donor with early-stage non-small cell lung cancer. Each CDR3 is given with its conserved first and last residue. D genes are given only for firm matches. Only some rows state a clone size, as once, few, many or a class for expanded clones.

V gene,J gene,clone size,D gene,CDR3 protein,CDR3 DNA
TRBV27,TRBJ1-5,many,TRBD1,CASGTWDRSQPQHF,TGTGCCAGCGGTACTTGGGACAGGTCTCAGCCCCAGCATTTT
TRBV29-1,TRBJ1-2,NA,NA,CSAIQDGYTF,TGCAGCGCTATACAAGACGGCTACACCTTC
TRBV19,TRBJ1-3,many,NA,CASSTTGTPGNTIYF,TGTGCCAGTAGTACCACCGGGACTCCAGGAAACACCATATATTTT
TRBV13,TRBJ2-5,few,TRBD2,CASSFAGRVRETQYF,TGTGCCAGCAGCTTTGCCGGGAGGGTGCGAGAGACCCAGTACTTC
TRBV18,TRBJ2-3,NA,TRBD1,CASSPPGQSTDTQYF,TGTGCCAGCTCACCACCGGGACAGAGCACAGATACGCAGTATTTT
TRBV6-1,TRBJ2-7,NA,TRBD2,CASSEQTSGIYEQYF,TGTGCCAGCAGTGAACAAACTAGCGGGATCTACGAGCAGTACTTC
TRBV18,TRBJ2-6,NA,NA,CASSSTYSGANVLTF,TGTGCCAGCTCATCAACTTACTCTGGGGCCAACGTCCTGACTTTC
TRBV29-1,TRBJ1-1,NA,NA,CSVENTEAFF,TGCAGCGTTGAAAACACTGAAGCTTTCTTT
TRBV11-2,TRBJ1-1,NA,TRBD1,CASSLTGDTEAFF,TGTGCCAGCAGCCTTACAGGGGACACTGAAGCTTTCTTT
TRBV11-2,TRBJ2-5,NA,TRBD1,CASSPPRGRETQYF,TGTGCCAGCAGCCCCCCCAGGGGGCGGGAGACCCAGTACTTC
TRBV20-1,TRBJ2-1,few,TRBD2,CSARRTSGRNEQFF,TGCAGTGCTAGGAGGACTAGCGGGAGAAATGAGCAGTTCTTC
TRBV9,TRBJ2-5,many,TRBD2,CASSKLAGGGETQYF,TGTGCCAGCAGCAAACTAGCGGGAGGAGGGGAGACCCAGTACTTC
TRBV3-1,TRBJ2-1,many,NA,CASSQDESGWSEQFF,TGTGCCAGCAGCCAAGATGAATCCGGCTGGAGTGAGCAGTTCTTC
TRBV7-8,TRBJ1-5,few,NA,CASSPTRGVGNQPQHF,TGTGCCAGCAGCCCCACTAGGGGGGTCGGCAATCAGCCCCAGCATTTT
TRBV20-1,TRBJ2-5,many,NA,CSALAPGPVETQYF,TGCAGTGCCCTGGCCCCGGGCCCCGTGGAGACCCAGTACTTC
TRBV5-1,TRBJ1-6,NA,NA,CASSLAGPTYSPLHF,TGCGCCAGCAGCTTGGCAGGGCCTACATATTCACCCCTCCACTTT
TRBV7-9,TRBJ1-2,NA,NA,CASSLAGGGGGATNYGYTF,TGTGCCAGCAGCTTAGCCGGAGGTGGTGGGGGCGCAACTAACTATGGCTACACCTTC
TRBV5-1,TRBJ2-1,NA,TRBD2,CASSLRVSGGGDEQFF,TGCGCCAGCAGCTTGCGGGTTAGCGGGGGCGGGGATGAGCAGTTCTTC
TRBV11-2,TRBJ1-2,NA,NA,CASSSFNIGPRGYTF,TGTGCCAGCAGCTCCTTTAATATAGGGCCCCGAGGCTACACCTTC
TRBV6-5,TRBJ2-1,NA,NA,CASTLESEQFF,TGTGCCAGCACCTTGGAGAGTGAGCAGTTCTTC
TRBV7-8,TRBJ2-5,few,NA,CASSLSSGGSRETQYF,TGTGCCAGCAGCCTAAGTTCGGGGGGCAGTAGAGAGACCCAGTACTTC
TRBV7-9,TRBJ1-4,many,NA,CASSSRDGKEKLFF,TGTGCCAGCAGCTCCAGGGACGGGAAGGAAAAACTGTTTTTT
TRBV5-1,TRBJ2-3,few,TRBD2,CASSFGLAGVDTQYF,TGCGCCAGCAGCTTTGGACTAGCGGGAGTGGATACGCAGTATTTT
TRBV20-1,TRBJ2-1,NA,TRBD2,CSAIHAGRAGGGSYNEQFF,TGCAGTGCTATTCACGCCGGGCGAGCGGGAGGGGGTTCCTACAATGAGCAGTTCTTC
TRBV28,TRBJ1-2,NA,NA,CASNRDGTNYGYTF,TGTGCCAGCAACCGGGACGGTACTAACTATGGCTACACCTTC
TRBV29-1,TRBJ2-2,many,TRBD1,CSATRTGATGELFF,TGCAGCGCCACCCGGACAGGAGCCACCGGGGAGCTGTTTTTT
TRBV10-3,TRBJ2-3,many,TRBD1,CAISRTGETDTQYF,TGTGCCATCTCCAGGACAGGGGAGACAGATACGCAGTATTTT
TRBV12-3/TRBV12-4,TRBJ2-3,NA,NA,CASSFRVDTQYF,TGTGCCAGCAGTTTCAGGGTCGATACGCAGTATTTT
TRBV27,TRBJ1-1,many,NA,CASSKLQGTEAFF,TGTGCCAGCAGTAAACTTCAGGGGACTGAAGCTTTCTTT
TRBV3-1,TRBJ1-2,few,NA,CASSQGPSNYGYTF,TGTGCCAGCAGCCAAGGACCGTCTAACTATGGCTACACCTTC
TRBV27,TRBJ1-5,few,NA,CASSSHVNQPQHF,TGTGCCAGCAGTTCACACGTGAATCAGCCCCAGCATTTT
TRBV11-2,TRBJ1-5,NA,NA,CASSLDIGSNQPQHF,TGTGCCAGCAGCCTGGATATCGGGAGCAATCAGCCCCAGCATTTT
TRBV9,TRBJ2-3,few,TRBD2,CASSVLAGSTDTQYF,TGTGCCAGCAGCGTTCTAGCGGGGAGCACAGATACGCAGTATTTT
TRBV3-1,TRBJ2-2,many,NA,CASSHPGGRTGELFF,TGTGCCAGCAGCCATCCCGGAGGGAGGACCGGGGAGCTGTTTTTT
TRBV10-3,TRBJ2-1,NA,NA,CAISNPGLQTYNEQFF,TGTGCCATCAGTAATCCGGGACTCCAGACCTACAATGAGCAGTTCTTC
TRBV20-1,TRBJ1-5,few,NA,CSASGSNQPQHF,TGCAGTGCTAGCGGAAGCAATCAGCCCCAGCATTTT
TRBV7-3,TRBJ1-2,many,NA,CASSLTSAAINYGYTF,TGTGCCAGCAGCTTAACGTCAGCAGCCATTAACTATGGCTACACCTTC
TRBV3-1,TRBJ1-2,few,NA,CASSQGTPTPNTF,TGTGCCAGCAGCCAAGGCACCCCCACGCCCAACACCTTC
TRBV12-3/TRBV12-4,TRBJ1-3,many,NA,CASSLNRRIGTIYF,TGTGCCAGCAGTTTAAACAGAAGAATCGGTACCATATATTTT
TRBV6-5,TRBJ1-2,many,NA,CASSYSRGYYGYTF,TGTGCCAGCAGTTACTCGAGGGGCTACTATGGCTACACCTTC
TRBV5-1,TRBJ2-1,many,NA,CASSLVRSSYNEQFF,TGCGCCAGCAGCTTGGTACGGAGCTCCTACAATGAGCAGTTCTTC
TRBV6-2/TRBV6-3,TRBJ1-6,NA,NA,CASSYSRGVQPLHF,TGTGCCAGCAGTTACTCGAGAGGGGTCCAACCCCTCCACTTT
TRBV11-2,TRBJ1-1,many,NA,CASSSGGTEAFF,TGTGCCAGCAGCTCCGGGGGCACTGAAGCTTTCTTT
TRBV7-9,TRBJ1-5,NA,TRBD1,CASSPRGGNNQPQHF,TGTGCCAGCAGTCCAAGAGGGGGCAACAATCAGCCCCAGCATTTT
TRBV2,TRBJ1-2,NA,NA,CASSEDRNLYGYTF,TGTGCCAGCAGTGAAGACAGGAACCTCTATGGCTACACCTTC
TRBV6-2/TRBV6-3,TRBJ2-1,many,TRBD2,CASRSIPSGRAPNEQFF,TGTGCCAGCAGATCGATCCCTAGCGGGAGGGCCCCCAATGAGCAGTTCTTC
TRBV18,TRBJ2-7,NA,TRBD1,CASSPRTGGYEQYF,TGTGCCAGCTCACCTCGGACAGGGGGCTACGAGCAGTACTTC
TRBV4-1,TRBJ2-3,NA,TRBD1,CASSPQTGGWTDTQYF,TGCGCCAGCAGCCCCCAAACAGGGGGCTGGACAGATACGCAGTATTTT
TRBV7-6,TRBJ1-1,few,TRBD1,CASSATGTGRNTEAFF,TGTGCCAGCAGCGCGACCGGGACAGGGAGGAACACTGAAGCTTTCTTT
TRBV29-1,TRBJ1-2,many,NA,CSVGSRGYTF,TGCAGCGTTGGTTCCCGTGGCTACACCTTC
TRBV4-1,TRBJ1-3,NA,NA,CASSQDWDPGNTIYF,TGCGCCAGCAGCCAAGATTGGGATCCGGGAAACACCATATATTTT
TRBV20-1,TRBJ1-1,NA,NA,CSAVVRLNTEAFF,TGCAGTGCAGTCGTCAGGCTGAACACTGAAGCTTTCTTT